This passage covers 20 T cell receptor beta chains from one sample sequenced in a study of T cells in Graves' hyperthyroidism and ophthalmopathy. Using RNA transcripts as the source, TCR beta CDR3 regions were amplified. A set of HTBI primers served as the primers for a first-round RT-PCR of the TCR CDR3. From the multiplex PCR reads, TCRdb called clonotypes with MiXCR, one entry per CDR3 protein. The table shows hundreds of thousands of distinct CDR3 sequences, with around 38% occurring only once. The specimen sequenced was blood. The receptor source for this set is a man younger than 35 with Graves' hyperthyroidism.

In its sample, this clonotype was seen a few times. The J gene is TRBJ1-1, the V gene TRBV19; D remains ambiguous. Germline loops: CDR1 LNHDA, CDR2 SQIVND (reference sequence). The ends were cut back, 4 bases at V and 0 bases at J, with 9 bases in the middle. The CDR3 consists of 14 residues. Written as DNA, the CDR3 is TGTGCCAGTAGTAGAGGGTCCATGAACACTGAAGCTTTCTTT. Translating gives CASSRGSMNTEAFF.

This clonotype was counted between two and nine times. This rearrangement joins TRBV6-5 to TRBJ2-6; tentative D call: TRBD1 (5 bases). The CDR3 length is 16 residues. In germline, CDR1 is MNHEY, CDR2 SVGAGI. V lost 7 bases to trimming and J lost 2 bases, with 15 bases between them. The CDR3, as DNA: TGTGCCAGCACCAAACCGCAGGGAACTGGGGCCAACGTCCTGACTTTC. Translating it yields CASTKPQGTGANVLTF.

Concerning this clonotype: A much larger clone differs by one base, so this may be a read error. The gene calls are TRBV9 and TRBJ1-4; D uncertain. Deletions cut 3 bases from V and 3 bases from J, with 12 bases between. The CDR3 is 15 residues long. Germline lookup yields CDR1 SGDLS and CDR2 YYNGEE. The DNA of the CDR3 is TGTGCCAGCAGCGCCCCAGGATCAGCTAATGAAAAACTGTTTTTT. Residues: CASSAPGSANEKLFF.

Details on this clonotype: A much bigger clone sits one base away, suggesting this may be a read error. J is TRBJ1-1 and V is TRBV2; TRBD1 matches at 11 bases. Germline V gene sequence: CDR1 SNHLY, CDR2 FYNNEI. This CDR3 region has 17 residues. The CDR3 here is CVSRDAGTGGLNTEAFF. CDR3 nucleotide sequence: TGTGTCAGCAGGGACGCCGGGACAGGGGGACTGAACACTGAAGCTTTCTTT.

The chain is built from TRBV20-1 and TRBJ2-7; 11 positions agree with TRBD1. Per germline, CDR1 DFQATT and CDR2 SNEGSKA (reference sequence). The CDR3 runs to 16 residues. After removal of 3 bases from V and 0 bases from J, the junction contained 7 bases not matched to a gene. The CDR3 DNA reads TGCAGTGCTAGCCCTGCCGGGACAGGGGGCTCCTACGAGCAGTACTTC. Translating gives CSASPAGTGGSYEQYF.

J is TRBJ2-7 and V is TRBV19; D gene unclear. The germline gives CDR1 LNHDA, CDR2 SQIVND (reference sequence). The CDR3 runs 14 residues. Trimming stripped 3 bases from V and 2 bases from J, with 11 bases between. For the CDR3, the DNA is TGTGCCAGTAGTATGGGAAGCAAGCCCTACGAGCAGTACTTC. As protein: CASSMGSKPYEQYF.

V gene TRBV19 combines with J gene TRBJ2-6, with 7 bases identical to TRBD1. V lost 10 bases, J lost 4 bases, and 13 bases stayed unmatched. This CDR3 has 16 residues. CDR1 LNHDA and CDR2 SQIVND come from the germline V gene (reference sequence). CDR3 DNA: TGTGCCACCAGGGGGTGGGTTCTCTCCGGGGCCAACGTCCTGACTTTC. Amino acid sequence: CATRGWVLSGANVLTF.

There are a few counts of this clonotype. This sequence joins TRBV5-1 and TRBJ2-2, with D possibly matching TRBD2 (6 bases). This CDR3 has 15 amino acids. Trimming stripped 1 base from V and 1 base from J, with 8 bases between. CDR1 SGHRS and CDR2 YFSETQ come from the germline V gene. The CDR3 DNA reads TGCGCCAGCAGCTTGATTAGCGGGAACACCGGGGAGCTGTTTTTT. Translated, it gives CASSLISGNTGELFF.

This clonotype was counted many times. This chain links TRBV10-3 with TRBJ1-1; D uncertain. Germline V lookup: CDR1 ENHRY, CDR2 SYGVKD. The CDR3 consists of 12 residues. Trimming stripped 4 bases from V and 1 base from J, with 4 bases between. The DNA for the CDR3 is TGTGCCATCAGTGCGCCGAACACTGAAGCTTTCTTT. It is translated as CAISAPNTEAFF.

This clonotype was observed a single time. One end of the junction fails to match germline, which may point to a read error. This rearrangement joins TRBV9 to TRBJ1-3; unclear D gene. The CDR3 totals 16 residues. The germline V gene encodes CDR1 SGDLS and CDR2 YYNGEE. This chain's CDR3 is CASSVGGSSSGSTIYF. The CDR3 DNA reads as TGTGCCAGCAGCGTAGGAGGCTCGAGCTCTGGAAGCACCATATATTTT. The complete variable domain, with remaining parts taken from reference TRBV9 and TRBJ1-3, reads DSGVTQTPKHLITATGQRVTLRCSPRSGDLSVYWYQQSLDQGLQFLIQYYNGEERAKGNILERFSAQQFPDLHSELNLSSLELGDSALYFCASSVGGSSSGSTIYFGEGSWLTVV.

The chain employs TRBV5-5 and TRBJ2-7; a weak D match, TRBD2 (6 bases). The length of the CDR3 is 16 residues. CDR1 is SGHKS and CDR2 is YYEKEE in the germline V gene (reference sequence). Trimming pared 4 bases from V and 0 bases from J, leaving 17 bases between. CDR3 sequence reads: CASSRLWGEASYEQYF. In nucleotides, the CDR3 is TGTGCCAGCAGCCGCCTGTGGGGGGAAGCCTCCTACGAGCAGTACTTC.

The chain uses TRBV19 and TRBJ2-7; D is perhaps TRBD1 (5 bases). The CDR3 runs to 15 residues. V shed 2 bases and J shed 1 base, with 12 bases lying between them. The germline V gene has CDR1 LNHDA and CDR2 SQIVND (reference sequence). The CDR3 loop reads CASSIRGQGSYEQYF. The CDR3, as DNA: TGTGCCAGTAGTATAAGGGGCCAGGGATCCTACGAGCAGTACTTC.

In its sample, this clonotype was seen many times. The chain combines TRBV19 with TRBJ1-2; the D gene is possibly TRBD1 (6 bases). The CDR3 is made up of 14 amino acids. The germline V and J ends were trimmed by 5 bases and 3 bases, with 13 bases remaining between them. In germline, CDR1 is LNHDA, CDR2 SQIVND (reference sequence). The CDR3 nucleotides are TGTGCCAGTAGTTTCCTCAGGGGAGACTATGGCTACACCTTC. Its protein product is CASSFLRGDYGYTF.

The chain recombines TRBV19 with TRBJ2-7, with D perhaps TRBD2 (6 bases). This CDR3 comprises 17 residues. Germline V gene sequence: CDR1 LNHDA, CDR2 SQIVND (reference sequence). The V gene lost 0 bases and the J gene lost 3 bases, with 18 bases spanning the gap. CDR3 nucleotides: TGTGCCAGTAGTATAGACCTAAGGGCGGGAAGGGACTACGAGCAGTACTTC. It is translated as CASSIDLRAGRDYEQYF.

This clonotype was found many times. J is TRBJ2-7 and V is TRBV29-1, with TRBD2 matching 7 bases. CDR3 length: 13 amino acids. The junction had 9 bases not matched to a gene; V was cut back by 4 bases and J by 6 bases. CDR1 SQVTM and CDR2 ANQGSEA come from the germline V gene. The CDR3 here is CSVGGGIGLEQYF. In DNA form, the CDR3 reads TGCAGCGTTGGGGGGGGGATCGGCCTCGAGCAGTACTTC.

This clonotype was seen repeatedly, ten times or more. The chain uses TRBV20-1 and TRBJ1-1, with D uncertain. Germline V CDR1 and CDR2: DFQATT, SNEGSKA (reference sequence). The CDR3 sequence is 12 residues long. Deletions cut 6 bases from V and 4 bases from J, with 12 bases between. This chain's CDR3 is CSAVGSVTEAFF. The CDR3 coding sequence is TGCAGTGCAGTGGGGAGTGTCACTGAAGCTTTCTTT.

This clonotype turned up a few times. The chain recombines TRBV29-1 with TRBJ2-2, with 9 positions matching TRBD2. This CDR3 comprises 14 residues. Trimming cost V 1 base and J 6 bases; bases outside gene matches: 3. Germline V gives CDR1 SQVTM, CDR2 ANQGSEA. The CDR3 region is CSVEGSGRAGELFF. CDR3 nucleotide sequence: TGCAGCGTTGAAGGTAGCGGGAGAGCCGGGGAGCTGTTTTTT.

The rearrangement uses TRBV2 and TRBJ1-4; D unclear. There are 15 residues in the CDR3. V lost 7 bases to trimming and J lost 8 bases, with 20 bases between them. CDR1 SNHLY and CDR2 FYNNEI come from the germline V gene. The CDR3 DNA follows: TGTGCCAGCAAAAAGGGTCCGGGAGGTGGGGAAAAACTGTTTTTT. Protein product: CASKKGPGGGEKLFF.

The rearrangement uses TRBV20-1 and TRBJ2-7; 8 nucleotides agree with TRBD2. Germline CDR1 DFQATT, CDR2 SNEGSKA (reference sequence). After removal of 6 bases from V and 4 bases from J, the junction contained 14 bases not matched to a gene. There are 15 residues in the CDR3. This CDR3 is CSAQGSGGWPYEQYF. Here the CDR3 DNA reads TGCAGTGCCCAGGGCAGCGGGGGTTGGCCTTACGAGCAGTACTTC.

On this clonotype itself: A read error may produce the germline difference seen at one junction end. The chain couples TRBV25-1 to TRBJ1-3; D is uncertain. This CDR3 has 14 residues. The V gene's germline CDR1 is MGHDK and CDR2 SYGVNS. This CDR3 reads CASSLSISGNAIYF. The CDR3 DNA sequence: TGCGCCAGCAGCTTGAGTATCTCTGGAAACGCCATATATTTT.